The 19 T cell receptor beta chains reported below all come from one sample, sequenced in a study of blood T cells in healthy people across ages. With a J-beta primer mix and a sample-barcoded 5' primer, a second PCR ran roughly 6 to 11 cycles. In TCRdb, the 5' RACE reads were re-called with MiXCR into one record per CDR3 protein. The table lists about 1.8 million distinct CDR3 sequences, roughly 52% of them singletons. Sequenced sample: blood. Receptors were obtained from a woman aged 40 to 49 in good health.

A word on this clonotype: The junction departs from the called germline gene at one end, perhaps through a read error. This rearrangement joins TRBV7-9 to TRBJ2-7; possible D gene TRBD1, 6 bases. The J call is doubtful: the DNA matches TRBJ2-4 better. The V gene's germline CDR1 is SEHNR and CDR2 FQNEAQ (reference sequence). The CDR3 has 18 amino acids. As DNA, the CDR3 is TGTGCCTGCAGCTTAGAACAAGGGGGTAGTGAGAACAAAAACATTCAGTACTTC. Its translation is CACSLEQGGSENKNIQYF.

The rearrangement links TRBV27 to TRBJ1-2; TRBD1 is a possible D gene (6 bases). The CDR3 covers 14 residues. Trimming stripped 5 bases from V and 0 bases from J, with 10 bases between. Germline CDR1 and CDR2: MNHEY and SMNVEV (reference sequence). The DNA for the CDR3 is TGTGCCAGCAGTGTGGGGACACCTAACTATGGCTACACCTTC. It codes for CASSVGTPNYGYTF.

This rearrangement joins TRBV10-3 to TRBJ2-3; 7 nucleotides align to TRBD1. With 5 bases clipped from V and 3 bases from J, the junction kept 2 bases outside the gene matches. CDR3 length equals 13 residues. CDR1 and CDR2 from the germline V gene are ENHRY and SYGVKD. The CDR3 nucleotides read TGTGCCATCAGTAGGGGGCTTACAGATACGCAGTATTTT. Amino acid sequence: CAISRGLTDTQYF.

The chain recombines TRBV9 with TRBJ2-5, with no clear D. Germline assignment: CDR1 SGDLS and CDR2 YYNGEE. The CDR3 consists of 16 residues. Trimming took 1 base from V and 1 from J, leaving 14 bases between them. The CDR3 DNA sequence: TGTGCCAGCAGCGTACTGCCCGGCAATACCCAAGAGACCCAGTACTTC. Protein product: CASSVLPGNTQETQYF.

The genes are TRBV5-1 and TRBJ1-6; 7 bases map to TRBD1. Germline V gene sequence: CDR1 SGHRS, CDR2 YFSETQ. The CDR3 is 16 amino acids. V lost 4 bases, J lost 10 bases, and 14 bases stayed unmatched. The CDR3: CASSDYRGTPGSPLHF. The CDR3 DNA sequence: TGCGCCAGCAGCGACTACAGGGGAACTCCGGGATCACCCCTCCACTTT.

The chain links TRBV9 to TRBJ2-1, with 9 positions matching TRBD1. V lost 1 base, J lost 6 bases, and 8 bases stayed unmatched. This CDR3 spans 16 amino acids. Germline CDR1 SGDLS, CDR2 YYNGEE. The CDR3 DNA reads as TGTGCCAGCAGCGTACGAGGGACAGGGTTAGGCAATGAGCAGTTCTTC. Translating it yields CASSVRGTGLGNEQFF.

The J gene is TRBJ2-7, the V gene TRBV21-1; the D segment call TRBD1 is taken from the table without a DNA check. TRBV21-1 is given as a pseudogene. This CDR3 comprises 12 residues. Here the CDR3 reads CASTDRTYEQYF. The DNA of the CDR3 is TGTGCCAGCACCGACAGAACCTACGAGCAGTACTTC.

The CDR3 bases are TGTGCCAGCAGTTTTCCCCCAGGGACTGGGGTCCAAGAGACCCAGTACTTC. It is translated as CASSFPPGTGVQETQYF. This chain joins TRBV12-3 or TRBV12-4 and TRBJ2-5; D is perhaps TRBD2 (6 bases). Trimming took off 3 bases at V and 1 base at J, with 18 bases between the two ends. The CDR3 is 17 amino acids.

The genes are TRBV7-9 and TRBJ2-1, with TRBD1 matching 11 bases. The germline CDR1 and CDR2 sequences are SEHNR and FQNEAQ (reference sequence). The CDR3 contains 14 residues. The junction had 5 bases not matched to a gene; V was cut back by 5 bases and J by 8 bases. CDR3 coding DNA: TGTGCCAGCAGCCCGTGGACAGGGGGCCATGAGCAGTTCTTC. Translated, it gives CASSPWTGGHEQFF.

The V call is TRBV4-1, the J call TRBJ1-2; D is unclear. The V end lost 0 bases, the J end lost 4 bases, and 9 bases lay between the germline ends. This CDR3 has 14 residues. Germline loops: CDR1 MGHRA, CDR2 YSYEKL. CDR3 amino acids: CASSQEGTFYGYTF. Written as DNA, the CDR3 is TGCGCCAGCAGCCAAGAAGGTACTTTCTATGGCTACACCTTC.

This chain joins TRBV20-1 and TRBJ2-7, with TRBD2 matching 8 bases. Per germline, CDR1 DFQATT and CDR2 SNEGSKA (reference sequence). J lost 4 bases, V lost 3 bases, and 8 bases had no gene match. The CDR3 consists of 14 residues. CDR3 in DNA: TGCAGTGCTAGTAGCGGGGAGGCGCGATACGAGCAGTACTTC. Translation gives CSASSGEARYEQYF.

The chain links TRBV7-2 to TRBJ2-3; the D gene could be TRBD1 or TRBD2 (5 bases each). CDR1 and CDR2 (germline): SGHTA, FQGNSA. There are 15 residues in the CDR3. V was trimmed by 1 base and J by 6 bases, leaving 14 bases between them. CDR3 amino acids: CASSLGGTHTDTQYF. The CDR3 DNA sequence: TGTGCCAGCAGCTTAGGAGGGACCCACACGGATACGCAGTATTTT.

This clonotype turned up a few times. J is TRBJ2-1 and V is TRBV28; the match to TRBD1 covers 7 bases. The CDR3 loop spans 12 amino acids. V lost 8 bases, J lost 9 bases, and 7 bases stayed unmatched. Germline V gives CDR1 MDHEN, CDR2 SYDVKM. CDR3 DNA sequence: TGTGCCAGCGCCTTAGGGGGCGCTGAGCAGTTCTTC. Amino acids: CASALGGAEQFF.

V is TRBV5-6 and J is TRBJ2-5; D is possibly TRBD1 or TRBD2 (5 bases each). V was shortened by 2 bases and J by 11 bases, with 25 bases between the two germline ends. CDR1 SGHDT and CDR2 YYEEEE come from the germline V gene. The CDR3 consists of 16 residues. CDR3 sequence: CASSFLDGGRVNEQYF. The CDR3 DNA follows: TGTGCCAGCAGCTTTCTCGATGGGGGAAGAGTCAATGAGCAGTACTTC.

In DNA form, the CDR3 reads TGTGCCAGCAGTTTAGTTCGGGGGGGCGGGGAGACCCAGTACTTC. It translates to CASSLVRGGGETQYF. This chain connects TRBV12-3 or TRBV12-4 to TRBJ2-5, with 8 positions matching TRBD2. This CDR3 spans 15 amino acids. J was trimmed by 5 bases and V by 1 base; bases with no gene match: 6.

This rearrangement joins TRBV7-2 to TRBJ2-1; 10 nucleotides match TRBD2. The V gene end was trimmed by 4 bases and the J gene end by 7 bases; junction bases not matched to a gene: 10. This CDR3 has 16 residues. Germline V gene lookup returns CDR1 SGHTA and CDR2 FQGNSA. The CDR3 DNA is TGTGCCAGCAGCTCTAGGGGAGCGGGGGGGCGTAATGAGCAGTTCTTC. This sequence encodes CASSSRGAGGRNEQFF.

V is TRBV7-2 and J is TRBJ2-7, with a tentative D call TRBD2 (6 bases). This CDR3 spans 14 amino acids. Germline CDR1 SGHTA, CDR2 FQGNSA. Trimming removed 5 bases from V and 6 bases from J, with 17 bases in between. Here the CDR3 reads CASSPSGTQAEQYF. In DNA form, the CDR3 reads TGTGCCAGCAGCCCCTCCGGGACTCAAGCCGAGCAGTACTTC.

This clonotype was seen once. This sequence joins TRBV6-5 and TRBJ2-7; D is ambiguous. V lost 5 bases and J 2 bases, leaving 16 bases between the germline ends. Germline V gives CDR1 MNHEY, CDR2 SVGAGI. The CDR3 is 15 amino acids. CDR3 DNA sequence: TGTGCCAGCAGTACCTTTCCAGTCTGGACCTACGAGCAGTACTTC. It specifies CASSTFPVWTYEQYF.

V usage is TRBV7-2 and J usage is TRBJ2-7; perhaps TRBD2 as D (6 bases). This CDR3 is built from 13 residues. Germline CDR1 reads SGHTA; CDR2 reads FQGNSA. V lost 4 bases and J 3 bases, leaving 10 bases between the germline ends. The CDR3, as DNA: TGTGCCAGCAGCTGGCAGGAGGGCTACGAGCAGTACTTC. Its protein is CASSWQEGYEQYF.